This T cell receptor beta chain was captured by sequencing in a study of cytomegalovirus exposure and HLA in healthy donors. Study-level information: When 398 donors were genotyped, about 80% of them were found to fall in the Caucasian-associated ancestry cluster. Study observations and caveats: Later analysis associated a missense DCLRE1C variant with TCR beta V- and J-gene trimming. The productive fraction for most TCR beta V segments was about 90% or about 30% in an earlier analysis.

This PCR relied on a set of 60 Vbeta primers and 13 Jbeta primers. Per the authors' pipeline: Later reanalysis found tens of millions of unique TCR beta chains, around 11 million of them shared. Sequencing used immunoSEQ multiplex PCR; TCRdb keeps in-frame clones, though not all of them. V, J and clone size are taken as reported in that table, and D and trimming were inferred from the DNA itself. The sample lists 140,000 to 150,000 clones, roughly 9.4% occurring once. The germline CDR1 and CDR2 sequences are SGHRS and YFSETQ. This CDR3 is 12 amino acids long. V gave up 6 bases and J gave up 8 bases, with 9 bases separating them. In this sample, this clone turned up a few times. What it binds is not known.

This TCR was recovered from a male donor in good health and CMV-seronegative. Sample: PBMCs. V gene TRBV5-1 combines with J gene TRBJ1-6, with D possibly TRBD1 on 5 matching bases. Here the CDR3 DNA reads TGCGCCAGCACGGACAATGATTCACCCCTCCACTTT. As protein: CASTDNDSPLHF. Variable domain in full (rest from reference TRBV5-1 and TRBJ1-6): KAGVTQTPRYLIKTRGQQVTLSCSPISGHRSVSWYQQTPGQGLQFLFEYFSETQRNKGNFPGRFSGRQFSNSRSEMNVSTLELGDSALYLCASTDNDSPLHFGNGTRLTVT.